This is a list of T cell receptor beta chains from one sample in a study of blood T cell repertoires in COVID-19. Clones were sequenced by immunoSEQ multiplex PCR, and TCRdb holds only the in-frame ones, with some missing. The sample contains around 210,000 clones, around nine tenths of which appear only once. Sequencing input: peripheral blood. Receptor source: a man in his fifties or sixties with COVID-19, enrolled during active disease. CDR3s include the opening cysteine and the closing phenylalanine or tryptophan. A D gene is named only where the DNA matches it firmly. Size is omitted from some rows. Given values are once, few, many or a class for expanded clones.

len: 13; abundance: few; v_gene: TRBV19; j_gene: TRBJ2-5; d_gene: .; CDR3aa: CASSITGSETQYF; CDR3nt: TGTGCCAGTAGTATAACAGGGAGCGAGACCCAGTACTTC
len: 14; abundance: .; v_gene: TRBV27; j_gene: TRBJ1-2; d_gene: TRBD1; CDR3aa: CASSYTWTGGGYTF; CDR3nt: TGTGCCAGCAGTTACACTTGGACAGGGGGCGGCTACACCTTC
len: 16; abundance: .; v_gene: TRBV5-4; j_gene: TRBJ2-5; d_gene: TRBD1; CDR3aa: CASSAPATGGVETQYF; CDR3nt: TGTGCCAGCAGCGCTCCCGCGACAGGGGGGGTTGAGACCCAGTACTTC
len: 14; abundance: .; v_gene: TRBV7-8; j_gene: TRBJ2-1; d_gene: .; CDR3aa: CASSLVFRTGEQFF; CDR3nt: TGTGCCAGCAGCTTAGTTTTCAGAACGGGGGAGCAGTTCTTC
len: 15; abundance: .; v_gene: TRBV19; j_gene: TRBJ2-5; d_gene: TRBD2; CDR3aa: CASSIVAGTQETQYF; CDR3nt: TGTGCCAGTAGTATAGTAGCGGGAACCCAAGAGACCCAGTACTTC
len: 13; abundance: .; v_gene: TRBV4-3; j_gene: TRBJ2-7; d_gene: .; CDR3aa: CASSQITGVAQYF; CDR3nt: TGCGCCAGCAGCCAAATAACGGGGGTCGCGCAGTACTTC
len: 15; abundance: .; v_gene: TRBV6-5; j_gene: TRBJ2-1; d_gene: TRBD2; CDR3aa: CAGKGLAGAGNEQFF; CDR3nt: TGTGCCGGTAAGGGACTAGCGGGTGCAGGGAATGAGCAGTTCTTC
len: 15; abundance: .; v_gene: TRBV5-1; j_gene: TRBJ2-3; d_gene: .; CDR3aa: CASSLAGSPTDTQYF; CDR3nt: TGCGCCAGCAGCTTGGCTGGCTCTCCCACAGATACGCAGTATTTT
len: 12; abundance: once; v_gene: TRBV10-1; j_gene: TRBJ1-1; d_gene: .; CDR3aa: CASSEGLTEAFF; CDR3nt: TGCGCCAGCAGTGAAGGACTCACTGAAGCTTTCTTT
len: 17; abundance: .; v_gene: TRBV4-1; j_gene: TRBJ1-3; d_gene: .; CDR3aa: CASSQERVRASGNTIYF; CDR3nt: TGCGCCAGCAGCCAAGAGAGGGTCCGGGCGTCTGGAAACACCATATATTTT
len: 16; abundance: .; v_gene: TRBV3-1/TRBV3-2; j_gene: TRBJ1-2; d_gene: .; CDR3aa: CASSPQRGTRSNGYTF; CDR3nt: TGTGCCAGCAGCCCCCAAAGGGGGACCAGGAGCAATGGCTACACCTTC
len: 17; abundance: once; v_gene: TRBV7-8; j_gene: TRBJ2-2; d_gene: TRBD1; CDR3aa: CASSQKAQGANTGELFF; CDR3nt: TGTGCCAGCAGCCAAAAGGCCCAGGGGGCGAACACCGGGGAGCTGTTTTTT
len: 17; abundance: few; v_gene: TRBV3-1/TRBV3-2; j_gene: TRBJ2-7; d_gene: TRBD2; CDR3aa: CASSQGLAGGLIHEQYF; CDR3nt: TGTGCCAGCAGCCAAGGCCTAGCGGGGGGATTAATCCACGAGCAGTACTTC
len: 16; abundance: .; v_gene: TRBV2; j_gene: TRBJ2-1; d_gene: TRBD2; CDR3aa: CASSVLAGGPGYEQFF; CDR3nt: TGTGCCAGCAGTGTTCTAGCGGGAGGGCCAGGGTATGAGCAGTTCTTC
len: 14; abundance: .; v_gene: TRBV5-5; j_gene: TRBJ1-2; d_gene: TRBD1; CDR3aa: CASSREDRVYGYTF; CDR3nt: TGTGCCAGCAGCCGGGAGGACAGGGTCTATGGCTACACCTTC
len: 17; abundance: once; v_gene: TRBV3-1/TRBV3-2; j_gene: TRBJ1-5; d_gene: .; CDR3aa: CASSQGWRGYSNQPQHF; CDR3nt: TGTGCCAGCAGCCAAGGGTGGAGGGGCTATAGCAATCAGCCCCAGCATTTT
len: 15; abundance: .; v_gene: TRBV6-6; j_gene: TRBJ2-2; d_gene: TRBD2; CDR3aa: CASSRNSGDTGELFF; CDR3nt: TGTGCCAGCAGCCGCAATAGCGGGGACACCGGGGAGCTGTTTTTT
len: 12; abundance: .; v_gene: TRBV19; j_gene: TRBJ1-1; d_gene: TRBD1; CDR3aa: CATNDRDTEAFF; CDR3nt: TGTGCCACCAATGACAGGGACACTGAAGCTTTCTTT
len: 13; abundance: .; v_gene: TRBV19; j_gene: TRBJ1-1; d_gene: .; CDR3aa: CASSILQASAAFF; CDR3nt: TGTGCCAGTAGTATACTGCAGGCCTCGGCGGCTTTCTTT
len: 11; abundance: .; v_gene: TRBV6-5; j_gene: TRBJ2-7; d_gene: .; CDR3aa: CATQEDYEQYF; CDR3nt: TGTGCCACACAGGAAGACTACGAGCAGTACTTC
len: 16; abundance: .; v_gene: TRBV27; j_gene: TRBJ2-1; d_gene: .; CDR3aa: CASSQLAWGAGDEQFF; CDR3nt: TGTGCCAGCAGTCAACTAGCTTGGGGAGCTGGGGATGAGCAGTTCTTC
len: 14; abundance: .; v_gene: TRBV29-1; j_gene: TRBJ1-3; d_gene: TRBD1; CDR3aa: CSVETGASGNTIYF; CDR3nt: TGCAGCGTTGAGACAGGGGCCTCTGGAAACACCATATATTTT
len: 14; abundance: .; v_gene: TRBV7-2; j_gene: TRBJ1-5; d_gene: TRBD1; CDR3aa: CASSWTGYNQPQHF; CDR3nt: TGTGCCAGCAGCTGGACAGGGTACAATCAGCCCCAGCATTTT
len: 15; abundance: .; v_gene: TRBV27; j_gene: TRBJ2-2; d_gene: .; CDR3aa: CASSQGTANTGELFF; CDR3nt: TGTGCCAGCAGTCAGGGGACCGCGAACACCGGGGAGCTGTTTTTT
len: 13; abundance: .; v_gene: TRBV30; j_gene: TRBJ2-5; d_gene: TRBD1; CDR3aa: CAWSDRLGETQYF; CDR3nt: TGTGCCTGGTCGGACAGGCTAGGAGAGACCCAGTACTTC
len: 15; abundance: once; v_gene: TRBV6-9; j_gene: TRBJ2-5; d_gene: .; CDR3aa: CASSYSGQFGETQYF; CDR3nt: TGTGCCAGCAGTTATTCGGGTCAATTCGGGGAGACCCAGTACTTC
len: 13; abundance: .; v_gene: TRBV27; j_gene: TRBJ2-6; d_gene: .; CDR3aa: CASKLSGANVLTF; CDR3nt: TGTGCCAGCAAACTTTCGGGGGCCAACGTCCTGACTTTC
len: 16; abundance: .; v_gene: TRBV5-1; j_gene: TRBJ1-1; d_gene: .; CDR3aa: CASSLWRGGLDTEAFF; CDR3nt: TGCGCCAGCAGCTTGTGGAGGGGGGGTCTGGACACTGAAGCTTTCTTT
len: 13; abundance: .; v_gene: TRBV4-1; j_gene: TRBJ2-7; d_gene: TRBD1; CDR3aa: CASSLDRPYEQYF; CDR3nt: TGCGCCAGCAGCCTGGACAGGCCCTACGAGCAGTACTTC
len: 15; abundance: .; v_gene: TRBV5-5; j_gene: TRBJ2-7; d_gene: .; CDR3aa: CASSLADWSSYEQYF; CDR3nt: TGTGCCAGCAGCTTGGCGGACTGGAGCTCCTACGAGCAGTACTTC
len: 16; abundance: .; v_gene: TRBV6-5; j_gene: TRBJ2-1; d_gene: TRBD2; CDR3aa: CASSYSPGLADNEQFF; CDR3nt: TGTGCCAGCAGTTACTCACCGGGACTAGCGGACAATGAGCAGTTCTTC
len: 13; abundance: .; v_gene: TRBV24-1; j_gene: TRBJ1-5; d_gene: .; CDR3aa: CATAGTTDQPQHF; CDR3nt: TGTGCCACCGCCGGAACAACAGATCAGCCCCAGCATTTT
len: 13; abundance: once; v_gene: TRBV2; j_gene: TRBJ1-2; d_gene: .; CDR3aa: CASRPQGPYGYTF; CDR3nt: TGTGCCAGCAGACCACAGGGTCCCTATGGCTACACCTTC
len: 15; abundance: .; v_gene: TRBV9; j_gene: TRBJ2-7; d_gene: .; CDR3aa: CASSVEPIPPYEQYF; CDR3nt: TGTGCCAGCAGCGTAGAGCCAATCCCCCCCTACGAGCAGTACTTC
len: 11; abundance: .; v_gene: TRBV6-6; j_gene: TRBJ2-7; d_gene: .; CDR3aa: CASLLGVEQYF; CDR3nt: TGTGCCAGCCTTCTGGGCGTCGAGCAGTACTTC
len: 19; abundance: .; v_gene: TRBV6-2/TRBV6-3; j_gene: TRBJ1-5; d_gene: TRBD1; CDR3aa: CASSYSVGTGISAPQPQHF; CDR3nt: TGTGCCAGCAGTTACTCGGTTGGGACAGGGATAAGCGCCCCTCAGCCCCAGCATTTT
len: 17; abundance: .; v_gene: TRBV5-4; j_gene: TRBJ2-2; d_gene: TRBD2; CDR3aa: CASSPRLAGGRSGELFF; CDR3nt: TGTGCCAGCAGCCCCCGACTAGCGGGGGGGCGGTCCGGGGAGCTGTTTTTT
len: 16; abundance: .; v_gene: TRBV11-2; j_gene: TRBJ2-5; d_gene: TRBD1; CDR3aa: CASSSLDRGQKETQYF; CDR3nt: TGTGCCAGCAGCTCACTGGACCGGGGACAGAAAGAGACCCAGTACTTC
len: 15; abundance: few; v_gene: TRBV27; j_gene: TRBJ2-1; d_gene: TRBD2; CDR3aa: CASSSGLAENPKQFF; CDR3nt: TGTGCCAGCAGTTCGGGACTAGCGGAAAACCCTAAGCAGTTCTTC